This T cell receptor (beta chain) came from a study of monozygotic twins with inflammatory bowel disease. This CDR3 is built from 16 residues. Per germline, CDR1 WSHSY and CDR2 SAAADI. Blood (about 2.5 ml) was collected from every donor individually. The team made cDNA by running eight separate reactions for each sample. The unique tags termed UMIs, each holding a 6-nucleotide sample barcode, were added by means of template switching. For each CDR3 protein, TCRdb gives one entry from its re-call of the 5' RACE reads, without DNA. This specimen shows a few hundred thousand distinct CDR3 sequences; the ten leading clones hold roughly 1.7%.

This receptor was identified in a human donor with ulcerative colitis or Crohn's disease, or a healthy co-twin of an affected twin (not recorded which). Input material: blood. The genes are TRBV10-2 and TRBJ2-1. The CDR3: CASSESTLVSYNEQFF.